This T cell receptor beta chain was obtained from a study of immune heterogeneity within non-small cell lung tumors. As for the study in general: The tumors comprised 4 squamous cell carcinomas, approximately 10 non-squamous carcinomas and 1 not otherwise specified.

Multiplex PCR amplified TCR beta CDR3 with 32 V and 13 J primers. TCRdb called the multiplex PCR reads again in MiXCR, with one record for every CDR3 protein. The sample yields over 30,000 distinct CDR3 sequences, around 28% seen once. Study-level results: Within each patient, tumor sites shared identical dominant CDR3 beta clonotypes and also held site-unique high-frequency clones.

Template input was genomic DNA from bulk tumor (about 600 ng per sample). During surgery, several far-apart biopsies were obtained from every primary tumor. Patients underwent curative surgery for non-small cell lung cancer (untreated and newly diagnosed). As regards this clonotype: Its specificity is not known.

Sequenced material: lung tumor tissue. The receptor was isolated from a man aged 40-50 years with non-small cell lung cancer.

Here the CDR3 reads CASSVGSNGNTIYF. The CDR3 DNA reads as TGTGCCAGCAGCGTAGGCAGTAATGGAAACACCATATATTTT. V and J are TRBV9 and TRBJ1-3; D is unclear. V shed 0 bases and J shed 3 bases, with 7 bases lying between them. Germline V gives CDR1 SGDLS, CDR2 YYNGEE. The CDR3 covers 14 residues.